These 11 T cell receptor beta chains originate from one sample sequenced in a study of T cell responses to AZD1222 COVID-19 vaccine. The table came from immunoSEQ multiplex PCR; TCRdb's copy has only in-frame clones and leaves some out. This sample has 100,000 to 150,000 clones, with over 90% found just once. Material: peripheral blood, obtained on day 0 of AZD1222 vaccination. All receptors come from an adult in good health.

This CDR3 reads CASHRGLGEQYF. The CDR3 DNA sequence: TGTGCCAGCCACCGGGGGTTGGGCGAGCAGTACTTC. The chain carries TRBV2 and TRBJ2-7, with a weak D call TRBD2 (6 bases). Germline CDR1 reads SNHLY; CDR2 reads FYNNEI. The CDR3 is made up of 12 amino acids. The V end was cut by 8 bases, the J end by 6 bases, with 14 bases between.

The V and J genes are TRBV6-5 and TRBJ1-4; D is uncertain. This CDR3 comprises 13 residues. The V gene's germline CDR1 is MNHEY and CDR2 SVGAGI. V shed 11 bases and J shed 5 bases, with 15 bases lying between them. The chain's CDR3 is CAVGGVLNEKLFF. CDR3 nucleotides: TGTGCCGTCGGCGGGGTTCTGAATGAAAAACTGTTTTTT.

DNA of the CDR3: TGTGCCAGCAGTTTGGCTGCGATCCATGAGCAGTTCTTC. The encoded protein is CASSLAAIHEQFF. The chain employs TRBV12-3 or TRBV12-4 and TRBJ2-1; D gene uncertain. This CDR3 region has 13 residues. V was pared by 3 bases and J by 8 bases, with 11 bases between.

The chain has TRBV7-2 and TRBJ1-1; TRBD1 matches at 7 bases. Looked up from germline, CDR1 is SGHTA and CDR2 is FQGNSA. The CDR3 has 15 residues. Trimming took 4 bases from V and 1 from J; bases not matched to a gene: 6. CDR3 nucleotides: TGTGCCAGCAGCTCAGCGACAGGGCCGAACACTGAAGCTTTCTTT. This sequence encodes CASSSATGPNTEAFF.

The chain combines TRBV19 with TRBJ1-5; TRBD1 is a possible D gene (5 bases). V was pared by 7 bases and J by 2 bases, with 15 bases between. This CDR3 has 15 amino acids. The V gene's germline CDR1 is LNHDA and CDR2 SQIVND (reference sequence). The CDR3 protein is CASTGDVVGNQPQHF. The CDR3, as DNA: TGTGCCAGTACCGGGGACGTGGTGGGCAATCAGCCCCAGCATTTT.

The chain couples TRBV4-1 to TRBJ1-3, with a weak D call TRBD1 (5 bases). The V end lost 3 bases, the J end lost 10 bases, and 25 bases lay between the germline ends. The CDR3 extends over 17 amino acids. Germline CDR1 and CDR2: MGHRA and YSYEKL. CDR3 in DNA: TGCGCCAGCAGCCATGGCCTCGGGACTAGCGGGGGGGTTACCATATATTTT. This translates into CASSHGLGTSGGVTIYF.

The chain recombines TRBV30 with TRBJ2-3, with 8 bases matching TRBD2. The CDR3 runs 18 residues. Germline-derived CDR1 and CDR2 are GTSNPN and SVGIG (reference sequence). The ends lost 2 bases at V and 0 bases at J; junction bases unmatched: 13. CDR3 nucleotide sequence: TGTGCCTGGAGTCCCCACCCCACTAGCGGACCTAGCACAGATACGCAGTATTTT. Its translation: CAWSPHPTSGPSTDTQYF.

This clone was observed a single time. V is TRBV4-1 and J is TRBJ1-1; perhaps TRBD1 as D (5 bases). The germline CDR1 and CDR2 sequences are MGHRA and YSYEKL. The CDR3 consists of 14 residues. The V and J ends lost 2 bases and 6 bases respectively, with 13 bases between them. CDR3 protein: CASSQIQGGAEAFF. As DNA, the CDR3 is TGCGCCAGCAGCCAAATTCAGGGTGGAGCTGAAGCTTTCTTT.

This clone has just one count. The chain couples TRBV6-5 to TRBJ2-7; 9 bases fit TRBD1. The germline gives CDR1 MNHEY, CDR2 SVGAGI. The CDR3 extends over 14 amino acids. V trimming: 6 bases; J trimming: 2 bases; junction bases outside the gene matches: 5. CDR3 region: CASRMTGGPYEQYF. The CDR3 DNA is TGTGCCAGCAGAATGACAGGGGGACCCTACGAGCAGTACTTC.

CDR3 bases: TGTGCCAGCAGCTTTGGGCGGACAGGGGGGAACACTGAAGCTTTCTTT. It translates to CASSFGRTGGNTEAFF. V and J are TRBV5-6 and TRBJ1-1; 10 bases agree with TRBD1. CDR3 length equals 16 residues. Germline-derived CDR1 and CDR2 are SGHDT and YYEEEE. The trim removed 2 bases at V and 1 base at J, leaving 5 bases unmatched.

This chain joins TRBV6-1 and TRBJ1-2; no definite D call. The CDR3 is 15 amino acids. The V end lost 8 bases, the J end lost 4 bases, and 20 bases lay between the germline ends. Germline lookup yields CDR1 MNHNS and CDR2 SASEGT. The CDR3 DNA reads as TGTGCCAGCCTCCCCCCAGGCGCCAAATCCTATGGCTACACCTTC. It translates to CASLPPGAKSYGYTF.